The source of this TCR beta chain is a study of T cell repertoires in cytomegalovirus infection. Study summary: The authors used CMV epitopes that were HLA-C-restricted (recently identified) and HLA-B-restricted (well studied). Public TCR beta signatures indicated both CMV infection and matching HLA type.

TCRdb re-analysed the reads in MiXCR, keeping a single row per CDR3 protein. The sample lists around 800,000 distinct CDR3 sequences; about 33% were seen once. On this clonotype: Its target is unknown.

Trimming removed 5 bases at V and 2 bases at J, with 15 bases between. Germline V CDR1 and CDR2: SQVTM, ANQGSEA. This CDR3 is 15 amino acids long. Study-wide findings and caveats: CMV-specific TCR beta clonotypes restricted by HLA-C dominated the ex vivo response. Accumulated public TCR beta family frequency recognized individuals carrying CMV together with the relevant HLA.

The sequence came from a human donor in good health (CMV status not recorded). Some clones in this sample may be carry-over from other donors' samples. V is TRBV29-1 and J is TRBJ2-2; D gene unclear. The specimen was cultured CD8+ T cells from PBMCs, collected from culture after CMV antigen stimulation. The CDR3 here is CSVTFTHRNTGELFF. CDR3 in DNA: TGCAGCGTTACGTTTACCCACCGAAACACCGGGGAGCTGTTTTTT.